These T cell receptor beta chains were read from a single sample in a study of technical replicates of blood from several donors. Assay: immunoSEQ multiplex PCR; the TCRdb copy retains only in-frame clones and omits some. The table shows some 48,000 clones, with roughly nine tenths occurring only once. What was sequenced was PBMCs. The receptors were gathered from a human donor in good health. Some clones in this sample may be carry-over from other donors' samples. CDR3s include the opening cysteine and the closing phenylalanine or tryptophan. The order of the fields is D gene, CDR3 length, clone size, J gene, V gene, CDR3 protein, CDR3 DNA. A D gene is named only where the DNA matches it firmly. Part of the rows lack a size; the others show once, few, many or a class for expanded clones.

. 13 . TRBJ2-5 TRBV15 CATAIPPLETQYF TGTGCCACCGCTATCCCCCCGCTGGAGACCCAGTACTTC
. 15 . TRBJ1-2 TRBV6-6 CASSSPDKPYYGYTF TGTGCCAGCAGTTCCCCGGACAAGCCCTACTATGGCTACACCTTC
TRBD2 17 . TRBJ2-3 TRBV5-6 CASSLLGLAGGQDTQYF TGTGCCAGCAGCCTTCTTGGACTAGCGGGGGGTCAAGATACGCAGTATTTT
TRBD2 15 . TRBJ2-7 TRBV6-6 CASRNPRTSGYEQYF TGTGCCAGCAGAAACCCCAGGACTAGCGGCTACGAGCAGTACTTC
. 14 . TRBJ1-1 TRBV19 CASEPGGGETEAFF TGTGCCAGTGAACCGGGTGGGGGGGAAACTGAAGCTTTCTTT
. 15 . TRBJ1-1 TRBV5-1 CASSQGLGVGTEAFF TGCGCCAGCAGCCAGGGACTGGGGGTGGGGACTGAAGCTTTCTTT
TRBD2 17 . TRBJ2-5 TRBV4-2 CASSQVAGLAGGETQYF TGTGCCAGCAGCCAAGTTGCCGGACTAGCGGGAGGGGAGACCCAGTACTTC
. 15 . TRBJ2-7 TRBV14 CASSRISPGAYEQYF TGTGCCAGCAGTCGAATATCGCCGGGAGCCTACGAGCAGTACTTC
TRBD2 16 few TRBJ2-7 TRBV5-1 CASSPVRGSGGGEQYF TGCGCCAGCAGCCCCGTGAGAGGTAGCGGGGGTGGCGAGCAGTACTTC
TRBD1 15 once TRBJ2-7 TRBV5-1 CASSLALDRGGEQYF TGCGCCAGCAGCTTGGCTTTAGACAGGGGAGGCGAGCAGTACTTC
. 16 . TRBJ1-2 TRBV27 CASSPLDSLRDYGYTF TGTGCCAGCAGTCCGTTGGACAGTCTGAGGGACTATGGCTACACCTTC
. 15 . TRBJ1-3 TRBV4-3 CASSRGVGVGNTIYF TGCGCCAGCAGCCGCGGGGTCGGCGTGGGGAACACCATATATTTT
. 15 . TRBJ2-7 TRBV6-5 CASTPSGGIPLEQYF TGTGCCAGCACCCCTTCCGGGGGAATCCCTCTCGAGCAGTACTTC
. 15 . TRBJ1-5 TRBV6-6 CASTEMGQGNQPQHF TGTGCCAGCACCGAAATGGGTCAGGGCAATCAGCCCCAGCATTTT
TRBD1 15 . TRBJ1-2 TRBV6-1 CASSEVDRGQRGYTF TGTGCCAGCAGTGAAGTCGACAGGGGGCAGAGGGGCTACACCTTC
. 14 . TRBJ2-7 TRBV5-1 CASSLVQASYEQYF TGCGCCAGCAGCTTGGTTCAGGCATCCTACGAGCAGTACTTC
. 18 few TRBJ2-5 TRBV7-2 CASSSPVVGAILEETQYF TGTGCCAGCAGCTCCCCGGTGGTGGGAGCCATTTTAGAAGAGACCCAGTACTTC
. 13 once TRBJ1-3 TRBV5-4 CASSPGGSREIYF TGTGCCAGCAGCCCTGGTGGGAGCCGGGAAATATATTTT
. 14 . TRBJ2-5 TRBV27 CASSPWRPGETQYF TGTGCCAGCAGCCCATGGCGCCCCGGGGAGACCCAGTACTTC
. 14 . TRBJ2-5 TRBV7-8 CASSLYRVRETQYF TGTGCCAGCAGCTTATACAGGGTCAGGGAGACCCAGTACTTC
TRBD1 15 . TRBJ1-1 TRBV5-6 CASSSQDRVRTEAFF TGTGCCAGCAGCTCCCAGGACAGGGTGAGAACTGAAGCTTTCTTT
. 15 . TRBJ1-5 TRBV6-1 CASSEGAGGNQPQHF TGTGCCAGCAGTGAAGGGGCAGGCGGCAATCAGCCCCAGCATTTT
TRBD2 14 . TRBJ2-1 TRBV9 CASSVVTSPNEQFF TGTGCCAGCAGCGTAGTGACTAGCCCGAATGAGCAGTTCTTC
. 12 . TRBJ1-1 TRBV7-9 CASSLNRAGAFF TGTGCCAGCAGCCTGAACAGGGCTGGAGCTTTCTTT
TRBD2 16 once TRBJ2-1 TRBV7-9 CASSLLAGRSYNEQFF TGTGCCAGCAGCTTACTAGCGGGCCGCTCCTACAATGAGCAGTTCTTC
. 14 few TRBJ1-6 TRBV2 CASSATDQNSPLHF TGTGCCAGCAGCGCAACCGATCAGAATTCACCCCTCCACTTT
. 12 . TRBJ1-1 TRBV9 CASSAGLGGAFF TGTGCCAGCAGCGCAGGACTCGGAGGCGCTTTCTTT
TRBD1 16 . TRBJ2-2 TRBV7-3 CASSLLGTGGTGELFF TGTGCCAGCAGCTTATTGGGGACAGGGGGCACCGGGGAGCTGTTTTTT
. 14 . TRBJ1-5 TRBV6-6 CASSPREGNQPQHF TGTGCCAGCAGCCCGCGTGAGGGCAATCAGCCCCAGCATTTT
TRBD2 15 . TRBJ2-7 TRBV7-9 CASSLGTSGLYEQYF TGTGCCAGCAGCTTAGGGACTAGCGGACTATACGAGCAGTACTTC
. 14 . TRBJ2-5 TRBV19 CASSIGRGGETQYF TGTGCCAGTAGTATCGGGCGGGGAGGAGAGACCCAGTACTTC
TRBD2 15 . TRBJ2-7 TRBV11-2 CASSPSGLAEYEQYF TGTGCCAGCAGCCCTAGTGGACTAGCGGAATACGAGCAGTACTTC
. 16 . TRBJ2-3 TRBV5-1 CASSFRQGGTTDTQYF TGCGCCAGCAGCTTCAGACAGGGAGGCACGACAGATACGCAGTATTTT
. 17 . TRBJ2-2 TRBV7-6 CASSLRGIAENTGELFF TGTGCCAGCAGCTTAAGGGGCATAGCAGAGAACACCGGGGAGCTGTTTTTT
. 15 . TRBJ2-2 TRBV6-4 CASSDSRSDTGELFF TGTGCCAGCAGTGACTCGAGGTCAGACACCGGGGAGCTGTTTTTT
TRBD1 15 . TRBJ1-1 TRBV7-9 CASSVRGQRFTEAFF TGTGCCAGCAGCGTTAGGGGGCAAAGGTTCACTGAAGCTTTCTTT
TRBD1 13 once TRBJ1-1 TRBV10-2 CATNRGEVTEAFF TGCGCCACAAACAGGGGGGAGGTCACTGAAGCTTTCTTT
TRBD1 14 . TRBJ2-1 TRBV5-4 CASSRATGGNEQFF TGTGCCAGCAGCCGGGCAACAGGGGGCAATGAGCAGTTCTTC
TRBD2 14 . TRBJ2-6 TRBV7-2 CASSLTSGTNVLTF TGTGCCAGCAGCTTAACTAGCGGGACCAACGTCCTGACTTTC
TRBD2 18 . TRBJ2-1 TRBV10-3 CAIRQQQIGLAGVYEQFF TGTGCCATCAGACAACAGCAAATTGGACTAGCGGGAGTGTATGAGCAGTTCTTC
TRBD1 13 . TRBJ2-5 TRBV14 CASSLRGMKTQYF TGTGCCAGCAGCCTCAGGGGGATGAAGACCCAGTACTTC
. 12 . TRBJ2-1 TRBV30 CAWSVRDNEQFF TGTGCCTGGAGTGTCAGGGACAATGAGCAGTTCTTC
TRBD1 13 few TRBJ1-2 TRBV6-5 CASRNGQAYGYTF TGTGCCAGCAGGAATGGACAGGCGTATGGCTACACCTTC
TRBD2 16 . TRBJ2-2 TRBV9 CASSVVPSGIVGELFF TGTGCCAGCAGCGTCGTCCCTAGCGGGATTGTCGGGGAGCTGTTTTTT
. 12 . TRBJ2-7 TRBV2 CASTIAAYEQYF TGTGCCAGCACCATAGCGGCCTACGAGCAGTACTTC
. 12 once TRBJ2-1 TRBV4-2 CASSQVENEQFF TGTGCCAGCAGCCAGGTAGAAAATGAGCAGTTCTTC
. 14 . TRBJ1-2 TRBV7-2 CASSYTQGNYGYTF TGTGCCAGCAGCTACACACAGGGTAACTATGGCTACACCTTC
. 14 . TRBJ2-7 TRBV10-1 CATPSDYLLGEQYF TGCGCCACCCCGTCGGACTACCTCTTAGGCGAGCAGTACTTC
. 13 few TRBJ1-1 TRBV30 CAWSDGSYTEAFF TGTGCCTGGAGCGACGGGTCGTACACTGAAGCTTTCTTT
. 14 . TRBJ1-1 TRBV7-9 CASSLDGGRRRAFF TGTGCCAGCAGCTTAGACGGGGGGCGAAGGAGAGCTTTCTTT
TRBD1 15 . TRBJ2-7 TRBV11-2 CASSLEGTGPYEQYF TGTGCCAGCAGTCTAGAAGGGACAGGCCCCTACGAGCAGTACTTC